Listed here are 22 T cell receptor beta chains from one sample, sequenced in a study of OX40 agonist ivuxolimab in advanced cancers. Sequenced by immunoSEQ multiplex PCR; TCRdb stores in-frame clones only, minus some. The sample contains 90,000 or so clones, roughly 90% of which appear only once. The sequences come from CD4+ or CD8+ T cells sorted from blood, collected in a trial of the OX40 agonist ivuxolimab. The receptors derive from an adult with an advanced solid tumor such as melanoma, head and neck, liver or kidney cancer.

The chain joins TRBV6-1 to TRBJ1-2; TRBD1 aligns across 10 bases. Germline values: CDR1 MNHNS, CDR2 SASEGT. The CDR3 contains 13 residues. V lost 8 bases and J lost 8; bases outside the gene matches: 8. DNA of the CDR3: TGTGCCAGCCGGGACAGGGGAGAAAGAGGCTACACCTTC. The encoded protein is CASRDRGERGYTF.

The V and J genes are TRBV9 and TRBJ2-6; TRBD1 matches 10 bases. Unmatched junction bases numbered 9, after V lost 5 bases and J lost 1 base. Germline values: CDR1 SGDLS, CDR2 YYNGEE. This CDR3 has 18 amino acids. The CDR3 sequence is CASSPRQGARSGANVLTF. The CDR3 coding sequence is TGTGCCAGCAGTCCTCGACAGGGGGCTAGGTCTGGGGCCAACGTCCTGACTTTC. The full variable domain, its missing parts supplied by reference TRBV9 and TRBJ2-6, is DSGVTQTPKHLITATGQRVTLRCSPRSGDLSVYWYQQSLDQGLQFLIQYYNGEERAKGNILERFSAQQFPDLHSELNLSSLELGDSALYFCASSPRQGARSGANVLTFGAGSRLTVL.

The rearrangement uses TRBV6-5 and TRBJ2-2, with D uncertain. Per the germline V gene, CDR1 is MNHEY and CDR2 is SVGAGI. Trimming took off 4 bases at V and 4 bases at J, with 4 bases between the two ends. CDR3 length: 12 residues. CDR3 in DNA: TGTGCCAGCAGTTCGTTCACCGGGGAGCTGTTTTTT. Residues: CASSSFTGELFF.

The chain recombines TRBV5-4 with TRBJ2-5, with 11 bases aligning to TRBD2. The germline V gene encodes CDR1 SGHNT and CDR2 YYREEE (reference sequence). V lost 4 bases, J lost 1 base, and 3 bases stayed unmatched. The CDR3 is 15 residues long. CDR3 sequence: CASSPGLAVQETQYF. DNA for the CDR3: TGTGCCAGCAGCCCGGGACTAGCGGTCCAAGAGACCCAGTACTTC.

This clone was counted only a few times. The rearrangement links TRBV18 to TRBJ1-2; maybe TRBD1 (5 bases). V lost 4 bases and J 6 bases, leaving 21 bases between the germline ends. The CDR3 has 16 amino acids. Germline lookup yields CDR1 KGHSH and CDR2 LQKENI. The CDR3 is CASSQYQTGTVNGYTF. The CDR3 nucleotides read TGTGCCAGCTCACAATATCAAACCGGGACGGTGAATGGCTACACCTTC.

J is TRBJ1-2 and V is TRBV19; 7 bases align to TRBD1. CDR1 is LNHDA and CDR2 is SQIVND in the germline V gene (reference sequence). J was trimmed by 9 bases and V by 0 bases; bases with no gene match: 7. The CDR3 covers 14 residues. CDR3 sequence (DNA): TGTGCCAGTAGTATAGACCTGACAGGGTCGAGCTACACCTTC. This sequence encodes CASSIDLTGSSYTF.

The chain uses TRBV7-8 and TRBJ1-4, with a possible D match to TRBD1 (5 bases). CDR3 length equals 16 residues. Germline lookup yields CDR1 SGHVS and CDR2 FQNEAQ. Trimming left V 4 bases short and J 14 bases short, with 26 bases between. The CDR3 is CASSSALRYRGEVLFF. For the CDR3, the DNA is TGTGCCAGCAGCTCGGCCTTGAGATATCGGGGGGAGGTTCTGTTTTTT.

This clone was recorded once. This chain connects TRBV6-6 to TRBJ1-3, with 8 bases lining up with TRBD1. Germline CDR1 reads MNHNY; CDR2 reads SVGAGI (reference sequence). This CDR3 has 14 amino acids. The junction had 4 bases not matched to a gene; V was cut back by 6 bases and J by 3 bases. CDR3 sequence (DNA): TGTGCCAGCAGAGGACAGGGTAATGGAAACACCATATATTTT. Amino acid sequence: CASRGQGNGNTIYF.

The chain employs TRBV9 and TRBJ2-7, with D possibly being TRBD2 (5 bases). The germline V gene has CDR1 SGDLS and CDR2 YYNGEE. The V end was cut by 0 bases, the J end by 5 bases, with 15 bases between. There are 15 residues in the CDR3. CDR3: CASSVEGRTGNEQYF. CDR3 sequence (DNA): TGTGCCAGCAGCGTAGAAGGACGGACCGGGAACGAGCAGTACTTC.

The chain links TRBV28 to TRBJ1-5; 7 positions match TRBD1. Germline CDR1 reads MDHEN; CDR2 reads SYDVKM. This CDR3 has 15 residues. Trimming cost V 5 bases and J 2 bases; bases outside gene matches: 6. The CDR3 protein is CASSRRQGGNQPQHF. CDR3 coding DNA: TGTGCCAGCAGTCGTCGACAGGGTGGCAATCAGCCCCAGCATTTT.

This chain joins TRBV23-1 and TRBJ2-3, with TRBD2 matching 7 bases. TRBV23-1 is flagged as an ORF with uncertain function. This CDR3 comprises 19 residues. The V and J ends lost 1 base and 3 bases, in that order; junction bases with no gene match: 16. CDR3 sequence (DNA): TGCGCCAGCAGTCAATTGTTCAAGCGGGACGGCCCTCTTACAGATACGCAGTATTTT. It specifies CASSQLFKRDGPLTDTQYF.

The CDR3 nucleotides read TGTGCCAGCAGCTTGTTGGCGGGGACCATTTATTTCCAGTACTTC. It specifies CASSLLAGTIYFQYF. The chain carries TRBV5-8 and TRBJ2-5, with D possibly TRBD2 on 6 matching bases. V was pared by 1 base and J by 10 bases, with 20 bases between. The CDR3 runs 15 residues. The germline gives CDR1 SGHTS, CDR2 YDEGEE. The full variable domain, its missing parts supplied by reference TRBV5-8 and TRBJ2-5, is EAGVTQSPTHLIKTRGQQATLRCSPISGHTSVYWYQQALGLGLQFLLWYDEGEERNRGNFPPRFSGRQFPNYSSELNVNALELEDSALYLCASSLLAGTIYFQYFGPGTRLLVL.

The CDR3 spells CASSAHRGNTEAFF. DNA for the CDR3: TGTGCCAGCAGCGCTCACAGGGGGAACACTGAAGCTTTCTTT. V is TRBV9 and J is TRBJ1-1; 7 bases line up with TRBD1. Germline CDR1 SGDLS, CDR2 YYNGEE. This CDR3 has 14 amino acids. The ends lost 3 bases at V and 1 base at J; junction bases unmatched: 3.

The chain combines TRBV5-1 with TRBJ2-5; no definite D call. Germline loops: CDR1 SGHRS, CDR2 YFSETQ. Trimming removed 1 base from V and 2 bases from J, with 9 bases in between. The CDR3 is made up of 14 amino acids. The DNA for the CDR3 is TGCGCCAGCAGCTTGTCGGCAGGACAAGAGACCCAGTACTTC. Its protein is CASSLSAGQETQYF.

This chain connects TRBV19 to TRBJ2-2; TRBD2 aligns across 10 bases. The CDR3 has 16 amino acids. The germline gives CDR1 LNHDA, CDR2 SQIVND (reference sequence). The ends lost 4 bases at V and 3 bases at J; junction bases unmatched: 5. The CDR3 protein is CASSTGLAAYTGELFF. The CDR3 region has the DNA TGTGCCAGTAGTACAGGACTAGCGGCTTACACCGGGGAGCTGTTTTTT.

Written as DNA, the CDR3 is TGTGCCAGCAGTGGGACAGGGGGCGCTGGGTTCCACGAGCAGTACTTC. Protein sequence: CASSGTGGAGFHEQYF. The J gene is TRBJ2-7, the V gene TRBV9, with 12 bases lining up with TRBD1. There are 16 residues in the CDR3. Trimming cost V 5 bases and J 5 bases; bases outside gene matches: 11. Germline V gene data show CDR1 as SGDLS and CDR2 as YYNGEE.

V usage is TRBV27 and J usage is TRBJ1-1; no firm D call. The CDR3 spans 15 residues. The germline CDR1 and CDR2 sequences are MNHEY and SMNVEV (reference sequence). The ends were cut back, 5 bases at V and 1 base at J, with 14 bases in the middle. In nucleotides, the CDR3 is TGTGCCAGCAGTCTCACCCCAAGAACGAACACTGAAGCTTTCTTT. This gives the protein CASSLTPRTNTEAFF.

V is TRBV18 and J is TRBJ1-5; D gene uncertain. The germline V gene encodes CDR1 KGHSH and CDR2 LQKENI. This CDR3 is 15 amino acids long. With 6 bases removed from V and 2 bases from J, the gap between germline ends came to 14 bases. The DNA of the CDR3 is TGTGCCAGCTCGTCGGTCCCTAGCGGCAATCAGCCCCAGCATTTT. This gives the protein CASSSVPSGNQPQHF.

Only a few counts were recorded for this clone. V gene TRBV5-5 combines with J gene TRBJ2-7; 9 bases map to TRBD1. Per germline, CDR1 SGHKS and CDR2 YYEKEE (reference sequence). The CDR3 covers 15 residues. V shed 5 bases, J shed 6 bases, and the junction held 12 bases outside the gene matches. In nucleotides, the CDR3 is TGTGCCAGCAGATCGGACAGGGGCGTCTCATCCGAGCAGTACTTC. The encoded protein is CASRSDRGVSSEQYF.

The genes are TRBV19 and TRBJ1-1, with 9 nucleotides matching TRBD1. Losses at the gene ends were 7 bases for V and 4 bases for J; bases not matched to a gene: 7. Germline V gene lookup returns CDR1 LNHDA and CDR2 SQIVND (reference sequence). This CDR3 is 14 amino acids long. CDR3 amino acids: CASNNRGLGTEAFF. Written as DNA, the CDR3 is TGTGCCAGTAATAACAGGGGGCTTGGCACTGAAGCTTTCTTT.

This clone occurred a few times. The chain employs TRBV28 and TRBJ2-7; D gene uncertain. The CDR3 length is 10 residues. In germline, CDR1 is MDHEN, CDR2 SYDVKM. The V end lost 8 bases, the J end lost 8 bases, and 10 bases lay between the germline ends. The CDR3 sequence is CASGQFQQYF. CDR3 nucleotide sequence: TGTGCCAGCGGCCAATTCCAGCAGTACTTC. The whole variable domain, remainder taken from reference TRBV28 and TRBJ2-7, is DVKVTQSSRYLVKRTGEKVFLECVQDMDHENMFWYRQDPGLGLRLIYFSYDVKMKEKGDIPEGYSVSREKKERFSLILESASTNQTSMYLCASGQFQQYFGPGTRLTVT.

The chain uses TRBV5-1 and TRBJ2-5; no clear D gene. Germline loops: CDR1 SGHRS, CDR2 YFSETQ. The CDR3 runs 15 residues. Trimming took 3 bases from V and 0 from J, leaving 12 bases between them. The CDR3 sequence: CASSSGSQYQETQYF. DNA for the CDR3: TGCGCCAGCAGCTCCGGGTCACAGTACCAAGAGACCCAGTACTTC.